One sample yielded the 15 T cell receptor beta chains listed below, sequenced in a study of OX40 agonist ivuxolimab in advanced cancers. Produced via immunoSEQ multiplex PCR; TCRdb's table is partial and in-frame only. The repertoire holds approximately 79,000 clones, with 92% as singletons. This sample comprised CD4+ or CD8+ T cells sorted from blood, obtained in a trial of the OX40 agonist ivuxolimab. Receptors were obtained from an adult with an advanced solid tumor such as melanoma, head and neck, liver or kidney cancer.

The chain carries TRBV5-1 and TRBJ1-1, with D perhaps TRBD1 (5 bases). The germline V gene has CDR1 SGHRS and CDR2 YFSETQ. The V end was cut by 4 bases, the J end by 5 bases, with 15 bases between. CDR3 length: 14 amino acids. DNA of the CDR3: TGCGCCAGCAGCGCTGGGGGGGGGTTTACTGAAGCTTTCTTT. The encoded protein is CASSAGGGFTEAFF.

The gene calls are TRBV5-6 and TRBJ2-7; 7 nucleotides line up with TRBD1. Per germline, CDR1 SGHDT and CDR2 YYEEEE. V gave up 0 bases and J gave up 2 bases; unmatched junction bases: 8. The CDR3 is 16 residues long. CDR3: CASSLGTGYPTYEQYF. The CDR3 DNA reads TGTGCCAGCAGCTTGGGGACAGGCTATCCTACCTACGAGCAGTACTTC.

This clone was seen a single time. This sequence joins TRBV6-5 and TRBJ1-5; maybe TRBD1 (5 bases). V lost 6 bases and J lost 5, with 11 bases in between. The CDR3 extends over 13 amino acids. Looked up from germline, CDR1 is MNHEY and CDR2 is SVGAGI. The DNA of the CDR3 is TGTGCCAGCAGCCCTGGGGGGGATCAGCCCCAGCATTTT. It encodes CASSPGGDQPQHF.

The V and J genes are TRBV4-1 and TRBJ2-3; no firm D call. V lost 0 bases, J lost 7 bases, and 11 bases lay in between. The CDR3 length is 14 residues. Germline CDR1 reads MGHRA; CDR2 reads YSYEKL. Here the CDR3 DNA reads TGCGCCAGCAGCCAAGAGTCGGGTGTACATACGCAGTATTTT. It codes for CASSQESGVHTQYF.

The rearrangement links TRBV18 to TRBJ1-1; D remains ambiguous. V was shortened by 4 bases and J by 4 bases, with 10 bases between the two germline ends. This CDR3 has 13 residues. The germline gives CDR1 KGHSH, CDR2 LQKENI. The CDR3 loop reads CASSQPVGTEAFF. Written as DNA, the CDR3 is TGTGCCAGCTCACAGCCCGTGGGCACTGAAGCTTTCTTT.

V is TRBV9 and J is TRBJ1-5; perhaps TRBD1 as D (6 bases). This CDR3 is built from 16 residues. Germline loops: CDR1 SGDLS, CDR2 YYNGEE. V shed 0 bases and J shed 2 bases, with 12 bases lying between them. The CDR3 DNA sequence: TGTGCCAGCAGCGTAGCTAAAGGGGGGGGCAATCAGCCCCAGCATTTT. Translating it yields CASSVAKGGGNQPQHF.

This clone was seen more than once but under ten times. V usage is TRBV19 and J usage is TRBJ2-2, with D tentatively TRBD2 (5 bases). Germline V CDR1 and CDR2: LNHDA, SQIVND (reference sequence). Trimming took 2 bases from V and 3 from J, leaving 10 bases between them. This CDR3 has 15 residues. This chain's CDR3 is CASSILATHTGELFF. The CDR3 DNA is TGTGCCAGTAGTATACTAGCCACACACACCGGGGAGCTGTTTTTT.

Here the CDR3 reads CASSFETGANVLTF. CDR3 in DNA: TGTGCCAGCAGTTTTGAGACTGGGGCCAACGTCCTGACTTTC. The rearrangement joins TRBV27 to TRBJ2-6, with D unresolved. Germline CDR1 is MNHEY and CDR2 is SMNVEV (reference sequence). V was cut by 3 bases and J by 2 bases, with 5 bases left in between. CDR3 length: 14 residues.

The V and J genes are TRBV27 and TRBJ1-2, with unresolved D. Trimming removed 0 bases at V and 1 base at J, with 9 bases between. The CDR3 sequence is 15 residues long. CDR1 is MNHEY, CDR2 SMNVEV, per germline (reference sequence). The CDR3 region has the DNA TGTGCCAGCAGTTTATCCGCAGGTATTAACTATGGCTACACCTTC. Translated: CASSLSAGINYGYTF.

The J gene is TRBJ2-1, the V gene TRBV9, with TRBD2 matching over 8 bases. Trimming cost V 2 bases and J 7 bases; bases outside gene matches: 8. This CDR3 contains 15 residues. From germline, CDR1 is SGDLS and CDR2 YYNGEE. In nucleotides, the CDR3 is TGTGCCAGCAGCGTTTTTGGCGGGGGGCGGAATGAGCAGTTCTTC. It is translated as CASSVFGGGRNEQFF.

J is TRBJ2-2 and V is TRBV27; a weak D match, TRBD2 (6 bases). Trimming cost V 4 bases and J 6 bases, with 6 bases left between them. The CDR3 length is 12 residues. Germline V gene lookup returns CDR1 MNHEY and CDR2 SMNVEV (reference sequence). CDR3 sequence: CASSWGAGELFF. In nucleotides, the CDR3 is TGTGCCAGCAGTTGGGGGGCCGGGGAGCTGTTTTTT.

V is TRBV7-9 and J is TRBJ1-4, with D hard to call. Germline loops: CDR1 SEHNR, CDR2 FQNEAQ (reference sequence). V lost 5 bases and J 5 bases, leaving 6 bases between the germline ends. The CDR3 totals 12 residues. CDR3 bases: TGTGCCAGCAGCCCATTGAATGAAAAACTGTTTTTT. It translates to CASSPLNEKLFF.

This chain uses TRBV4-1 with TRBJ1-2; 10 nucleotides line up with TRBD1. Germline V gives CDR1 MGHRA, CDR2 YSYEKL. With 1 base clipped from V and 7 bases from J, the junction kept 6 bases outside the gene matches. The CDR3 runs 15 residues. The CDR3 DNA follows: TGCGCCAGCAGCCAAGTAGAGACAGGGGGCCCTGGCTACACCTTC. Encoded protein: CASSQVETGGPGYTF.

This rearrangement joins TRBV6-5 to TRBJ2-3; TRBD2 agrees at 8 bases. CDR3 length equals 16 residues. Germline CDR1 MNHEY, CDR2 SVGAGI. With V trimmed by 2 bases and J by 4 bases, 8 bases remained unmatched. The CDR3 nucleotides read TGTGCCAGCAGTTACCTCACCGGGGGGGCCGCAGATACGCAGTATTTT. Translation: CASSYLTGGAADTQYF.

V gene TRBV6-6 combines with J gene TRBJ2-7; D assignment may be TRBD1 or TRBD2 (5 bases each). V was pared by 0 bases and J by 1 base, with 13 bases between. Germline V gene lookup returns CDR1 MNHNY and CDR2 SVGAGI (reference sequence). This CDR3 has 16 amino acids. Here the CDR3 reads CASSYSEGEKSYEQYF. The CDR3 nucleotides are TGTGCCAGCAGTTACTCCGAAGGGGAGAAATCCTACGAGCAGTACTTC.